This section outlines one T cell receptor (beta chain) sequence together with its context. The antigen is unknown. V was pared by 5 bases and J by 2 bases, with 6 bases of the junction left unmatched. The CDR3 contains 15 residues. Template switching, a step in the protocol, added a universal primer site, and cDNA carried unique molecular identifiers. TCRdb passed the 5' RACE reads through MiXCR, listing each CDR3 protein once. The sample gives approximately 530,000 distinct CDR3 sequences, under 25% of which show up once; about 0.5% is in the top ten. The record originates from a study of identical twins. Study outcomes and limitations: Donors were not followed over many years; analysis was cross-sectional.

A further study also used this sample, focusing on yellow fever vaccine responses in identical twins.

What was sequenced was CD4+ T cells sorted from blood. The J gene is TRBJ1-5, the V gene TRBV12-3 or TRBV12-4; 7 bases map to TRBD1. This receptor was taken from a woman younger than 30 in good health. CDR3 in amino acids: CASSNDRVGNQPQHF. DNA of the CDR3: TGTGCCAGCAGTAACGACAGGGTCGGCAATCAGCCCCAGCATTTT.